This entry lists 19 T cell receptor beta chains sequenced from one sample in a study of T cell responses to AZD1222 COVID-19 vaccine. Here immunoSEQ multiplex PCR was the method, and the copy in TCRdb shows in-frame clones only, minus some. The profile shows about 97,000 clones, roughly 84% of them singletons. This sample comprised peripheral blood, obtained on day 0 of AZD1222 vaccination. These receptors originate from an adult in good health.

This chain links TRBV7-2 with TRBJ2-3, with 11 bases identical to TRBD2. V lost 4 bases and J lost 5; bases outside the gene matches: 2. The germline V gene has CDR1 SGHTA and CDR2 FQGNSA. This CDR3 has 14 amino acids. CDR3 nucleotide sequence: TGTGCCAGCAGCTACGGACTAGCGGGAGATACGCAGTATTTT. Encoded protein: CASSYGLAGDTQYF.

The rearrangement uses TRBV14 and TRBJ2-7; tentatively, D is TRBD1 (6 bases). Germline-derived CDR1 and CDR2 are SGHDN and FVKESK. CDR3 length: 12 residues. The V and J ends lost 2 bases and 4 bases respectively, with 6 bases between them. The CDR3 loop is CASSQTGYEQYF. The CDR3 DNA reads as TGTGCCAGCAGCCAAACAGGGTACGAGCAGTACTTC.

The chain employs TRBV13 and TRBJ1-4; 7 bases map to TRBD1. Germline trimming cut 5 bases from V and 2 bases from J; bases unmatched to any gene: 5. Germline assignment: CDR1 PRHDT and CDR2 FYEKMQ (reference sequence). The CDR3 runs 15 residues. CDR3 sequence reads: CASSIMGQTNEKLFF. CDR3 coding DNA: TGTGCCAGCAGCATTATGGGACAGACTAATGAAAAACTGTTTTTT.

The V and J genes are TRBV4-1 and TRBJ2-1, with D possibly called TRBD1 or TRBD2 (5 bases each). Trimming removed 4 bases from V and 5 bases from J, with 15 bases in between. CDR3 length: 15 amino acids. CDR1 MGHRA and CDR2 YSYEKL come from the germline V gene. The CDR3 DNA reads as TGCGCCAGCAGCCCGGGATTAGGACACAACAATGAGCAGTTCTTC. Translation: CASSPGLGHNNEQFF.

The V call is TRBV9, the J call TRBJ1-2; weak D call: TRBD1 (5 bases). CDR1 and CDR2 from the germline V gene are SGDLS and YYNGEE. The V gene lost 6 bases and the J gene lost 0 bases, with 15 bases spanning the gap. The CDR3 sequence is 15 residues long. The DNA for the CDR3 is TGTGCCAGCACCCAACAGGCCGGGGCTAACTATGGCTACACCTTC. As protein: CASTQQAGANYGYTF. The complete variable domain, with remaining parts taken from reference TRBV9 and TRBJ1-2, reads DSGVTQTPKHLITATGQRVTLRCSPRSGDLSVYWYQQSLDQGLQFLIQYYNGEERAKGNILERFSAQQFPDLHSELNLSSLELGDSALYFCASTQQAGANYGYTFGSGTRLTVV.

The chain joins TRBV5-1 to TRBJ2-7; TRBD1 agrees at 10 bases. Looked up from germline, CDR1 is SGHRS and CDR2 is YFSETQ. The CDR3 runs to 15 residues. Trimming cost V 3 bases and J 3 bases; bases outside gene matches: 6. DNA of the CDR3: TGCGCCAGCAGCTATGAGACAGGGGGCTTCTACGAGCAGTACTTC. This encodes CASSYETGGFYEQYF.

The CDR3 is CATSAGDRAWDSPLHF. The CDR3 coding sequence is TGTGCCACCAGCGCGGGGGACAGGGCCTGGGATTCACCCCTCCACTTT. The rearrangement links TRBV15 to TRBJ1-6; 9 bases agree with TRBD1. V lost 5 bases to trimming and J lost 8 bases; unmatched junction nucleotides: 10. This CDR3 spans 16 amino acids. Germline CDR1 and CDR2: LNHNV and YYDKDF (reference sequence).

The chain recombines TRBV28 with TRBJ1-1, with no clear D. CDR3 size: 11 residues. CDR1 and CDR2 (germline): MDHEN, SYDVKM. The V and J ends lost 7 bases and 1 base respectively, with 4 bases between them. CDR3 DNA: TGTGCCAGCACCGGGAACACTGAAGCTTTCTTT. It specifies CASTGNTEAFF.

The chain combines TRBV21-1 with TRBJ2-7; the table's D call of TRBD1 was not tested on the DNA. TRBV21-1 is deemed a pseudogene. The CDR3 is 14 amino acids. The CDR3 region is CASSNGTGGYEQYF. CDR3 bases: TGTGCCAGCAGCAACGGGACAGGTGGGTACGAGCAGTACTTC.

This rearrangement joins TRBV6-4 to TRBJ2-3, with D possibly called TRBD1 or TRBD2 (5 bases each). Germline loops: CDR1 MRHNA, CDR2 SNTAGT. Between the trimmed V and J ends, which lost 6 bases and 0 bases, there was a span of 10 bases. This CDR3 region has 14 residues. The CDR3 reads CASSGDASTDTQYF. The CDR3 DNA follows: TGTGCCAGCAGCGGGGACGCCAGCACAGATACGCAGTATTTT.

V usage is TRBV19 and J usage is TRBJ1-3, with no clear D. The V end was cut by 7 bases, the J end by 15 bases, with 19 bases between. The CDR3 runs to 12 residues. CDR1 is LNHDA, CDR2 SQIVND, per germline (reference sequence). The CDR3 sequence is CASTDTFRNGYF. CDR3 DNA sequence: TGTGCCAGTACCGACACGTTCCGTAACGGATATTTT.

V gene TRBV12-5 combines with J gene TRBJ1-2; the match to TRBD1 covers 7 bases. With 6 bases clipped from V and 3 bases from J, the junction kept 4 bases outside the gene matches. Germline CDR1 reads LGHNT; CDR2 reads FRNRAP. The CDR3 sequence is 13 residues long. This CDR3 reads CASGQGPHYGYTF. DNA for the CDR3: TGTGCTAGTGGACAGGGGCCTCACTATGGCTACACCTTC.

The chain is built from TRBV19 and TRBJ2-1; the match to TRBD2 covers 12 bases. CDR1 is LNHDA and CDR2 is SQIVND in the germline V gene (reference sequence). The CDR3 sequence is 16 residues long. V was pared by 5 bases and J by 4 bases, with 6 bases of the junction left unmatched. CDR3 protein: CASSSSGGAVYNEQFF. Written as DNA, the CDR3 is TGTGCCAGTAGTTCTAGCGGGGGGGCTGTGTACAATGAGCAGTTCTTC.

The V gene is TRBV11-2, the J gene TRBJ1-2; D is unclear. Germline CDR1 reads SGHAT; CDR2 reads FQNNGV. The CDR3 loop spans 11 amino acids. Between the trimmed V and J ends, which lost 5 bases and 7 bases, there was a span of 8 bases. Written as DNA, the CDR3 is TGTGCCAGCAGCGGATCTTTTGGCTACACCTTC. Its translation is CASSGSFGYTF.

The chain joins TRBV3-1 (or the pseudogene TRBV3-2) to TRBJ1-1; D possibly corresponds to TRBD1 (5 bases). Germline V lookup: CDR1 LGHDT, CDR2 YNNKEL (reference sequence). The CDR3 covers 16 residues. V was clipped by 4 bases and J by 0 bases, with 15 bases between them. The DNA of the CDR3 is TGTGCCAGCAGCCCGTACAGGTCCCGTATGAACACTGAAGCTTTCTTT. This gives the protein CASSPYRSRMNTEAFF.

This chain connects TRBV6-5 to TRBJ1-1; unclear D gene. The length of the CDR3 is 13 residues. Deletions cut 3 bases from V and 6 bases from J, with 11 bases between. The germline gives CDR1 MNHEY, CDR2 SVGAGI. The CDR3 region is CASSYRGSAEAFF. In nucleotides, the CDR3 is TGTGCCAGCAGTTATCGTGGCAGCGCTGAAGCTTTCTTT.

The rearrangement uses TRBV7-8 and TRBJ1-1; D possibly corresponds to TRBD1 (5 bases). Germline V gene sequence: CDR1 SGHVS, CDR2 FQNEAQ. This CDR3 comprises 17 residues. V lost 5 bases and J 0 bases, leaving 19 bases between the germline ends. This chain's CDR3 is CASSALAQEHMNTEAFF. In DNA, the CDR3 is TGTGCCAGCAGCGCACTGGCACAGGAGCATATGAACACTGAAGCTTTCTTT.

This CDR3 is CATSRPGQSLGGYTF. The DNA for the CDR3 is TGTGCCACCAGCAGACCCGGACAGAGCCTCGGTGGCTACACCTTC. The chain links TRBV15 to TRBJ1-2; D is perhaps TRBD1 (6 bases). Germline V gives CDR1 LNHNV, CDR2 YYDKDF (reference sequence). CDR3 length equals 15 residues. V lost 2 bases and J 7 bases, leaving 17 bases between the germline ends.

CDR3 amino acids: CASSFGTSNYGYTF. The DNA for the CDR3 is TGTGCCAGCAGCTTTGGAACTTCTAACTATGGCTACACCTTC. The chain employs TRBV7-6 and TRBJ1-2; D gene ambiguous. The CDR3 is made up of 14 amino acids. V lost 3 bases to trimming and J lost 0 bases, with 8 bases between them. CDR1 and CDR2 (germline): SGHVS, FNYEAQ. The full variable domain, in which reference TRBV7-6 and TRBJ1-2 provide the parts outside the CDR3, is GAGVSQSPRYKVTKRGQDVALRCDPISGHVSLYWYRQALGQGPEFLTYFNYEAQQDKSGLPNDRFSAERPEGSISTLTIQRTEQRDSAMYRCASSFGTSNYGYTFGSGTRLTVV.